Included here is one T cell receptor beta chain sequence, with context. This sample was included in a study of blood T cells in healthy people across ages. For the second PCR, which ran for about 7 to 11 cycles, a sample-barcoded 5' primer and a J-beta primer mix were used. From the 5' RACE reads, TCRdb called clonotypes with MiXCR, one entry per CDR3 protein. The sample records 1.6 million or so distinct CDR3 sequences, roughly 32% being singletons. Each individual donor underwent a draw of about 11 milliliters of peripheral blood. CDR3 length: 12 residues. V was trimmed by 7 bases and J by 10 bases, leaving 14 bases between them. CDR1 SNHLY and CDR2 FYNNEI come from the germline V gene.

Sequences were obtained from blood. The chain has TRBV2 and TRBJ1-5; D is uncertain. The TCR originated in a woman in her twenties or thirties in good health. The CDR3 region is CASTYGHGPQHF. Written as DNA, the CDR3 is TGTGCCAGCACCTACGGTCATGGACCCCAGCATTTT.